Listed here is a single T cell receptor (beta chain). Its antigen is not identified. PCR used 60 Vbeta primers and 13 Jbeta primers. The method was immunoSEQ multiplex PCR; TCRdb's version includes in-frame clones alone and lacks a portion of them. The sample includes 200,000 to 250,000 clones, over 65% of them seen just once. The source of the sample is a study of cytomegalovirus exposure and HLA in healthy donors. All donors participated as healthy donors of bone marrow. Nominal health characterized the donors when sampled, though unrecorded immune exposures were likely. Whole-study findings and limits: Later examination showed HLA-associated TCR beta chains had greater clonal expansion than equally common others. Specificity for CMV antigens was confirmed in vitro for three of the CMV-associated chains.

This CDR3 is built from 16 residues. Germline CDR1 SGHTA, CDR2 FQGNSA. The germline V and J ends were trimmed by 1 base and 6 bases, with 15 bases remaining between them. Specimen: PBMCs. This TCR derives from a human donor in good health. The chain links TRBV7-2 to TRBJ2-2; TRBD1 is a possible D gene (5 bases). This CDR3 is CASSLVSGLRPGELFF. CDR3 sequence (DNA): TGTGCCAGCAGCTTAGTTTCAGGGCTTCGACCCGGGGAGCTGTTTTTT.